Below are 31 T cell receptor beta chains sequenced from a single sample in a study of blood T cells in healthy people across ages (dated by TCRdb to the mid-2010s). Preparation of the library involved 5' RACE. The sample was run on an Illumina HiSeq 2500. The second PCR ran for roughly 7 to 11 cycles and used a J-beta primer mix along with a sample-barcoded 5' primer. TCRdb reanalyzed the raw reads on its own, using fastp at Q25 for trimming and MiXCR for clone calling, and kept in-frame beta chains. Each entry is one CDR3 protein sequence, shown with its most common DNA and genes. The sample records around 580,000 distinct CDR3 sequences, around 50% of which are singletons. The ten biggest clones cover around 23% of the sample. The specimen was blood. Every receptor here comes from a man at least 80 years old in good health.

The chain carries TRBV2 and TRBJ1-6; a possible D gene is TRBD1 (6 bases). Germline V lookup: CDR1 SNHLY, CDR2 FYNNEI. This CDR3 is built from 15 residues. Trimming left V 4 bases short and J 7 bases short, with 14 bases between. The CDR3 bases are TGTGCCAGCAGTGTAGAAGGGGGGCACAATTCACCCCTCCACTTT. This encodes CASSVEGGHNSPLHF.

This clonotype was observed at least ten times. A much bigger clone sits one base away, suggesting this may be a read error. This sequence joins TRBV6-6 and TRBJ2-7, with a possible D match to TRBD1 (6 bases). Germline lookup yields CDR1 MNHNY and CDR2 SVGAGI (reference sequence). There are 15 residues in the CDR3. CDR3 region: CANSNRQADHYEQYF. DNA of the CDR3: TGTGCCAACAGTAATCGACAGGCCGACCACTACGAGCAGTACTTC.

The J gene is TRBJ2-1, the V gene TRBV7-9, with 7 bases lining up with TRBD2. V lost 4 bases and J lost 9; bases outside the gene matches: 9. CDR1 and CDR2 (germline): SEHNR, FQNEAQ (reference sequence). The CDR3 runs 14 residues. CDR3 loop: CASSSGGGAGEQFF. The CDR3 bases are TGTGCCAGCAGCTCAGGCGGGGGAGCGGGTGAGCAGTTCTTC. The complete variable domain, with remaining parts taken from reference TRBV7-9 and TRBJ2-1, reads DTGVSQNPRHKITKRGQNVTFRCDPISEHNRLYWYRQTLGQGPEFLTYFQNEAQLEKSRLLSDRFSAERPKGSFSTLEIQRTEQGDSAMYLCASSSGGGAGEQFFGPGTRLTVL.

The chain is built from TRBV12-3 or TRBV12-4 and TRBJ2-1; D call uncertain. With the DNA end fitting TRBJ2-7 better, the J assignment may be wrong. This CDR3 has 12 residues. CDR3 in amino acids: CASRYSYNEQYF. For the CDR3, the DNA is TGTGCCAGCAGATACAGTTACAATGAGCAGTACTTC.

V usage is TRBV29-1 and J usage is TRBJ2-3; 7 positions match TRBD2. The CDR3 has 16 residues. With 5 bases clipped from V and 5 bases from J, the junction kept 16 bases outside the gene matches. In germline, CDR1 is SQVTM, CDR2 ANQGSEA. The CDR3 bases are TGCAGCGTTTCCGGATTCCCGAAGCGGGGTGGAGATACGCAGTATTTT. Translated, it gives CSVSGFPKRGGDTQYF.

The chain employs TRBV7-2 and TRBJ1-5; 7 bases map to TRBD1. This CDR3 is 16 amino acids long. With 1 base clipped from V and 4 bases from J, the junction kept 7 bases outside the gene matches. Germline CDR1 is SGHTA and CDR2 is FQGNSA. CDR3 residues: CASSLVGQGGNQPQHF. CDR3 DNA: TGTGCCAGCAGCTTAGTCGGGCAGGGGGGAAATCAGCCCCAGCATTTT.

This rearrangement joins TRBV2 to TRBJ2-1, with 9 positions matching TRBD1. CDR3 length: 15 amino acids. V was pared by 2 bases and J by 6 bases, with 5 bases of the junction left unmatched. The germline CDR1 and CDR2 sequences are SNHLY and FYNNEI. Written as DNA, the CDR3 is TGTGCCAGCAGTGAAACAGGGGGCTTTACCAATGAGCAGTTCTTC. It encodes CASSETGGFTNEQFF.

This clonotype was picked up a small number of times. The chain joins TRBV12-3 or TRBV12-4 to TRBJ2-5; D gene unclear. The CDR3 is made up of 14 amino acids. V was shortened by 3 bases and J by 2 bases, with 10 bases between the two germline ends. Here the CDR3 DNA reads TGTGCCAGCAGTTTTGAGTGGGGTCAAGAGACCCAGTACTTC. This encodes CASSFEWGQETQYF.

V usage is TRBV7-2 and J usage is TRBJ1-4, with 11 nucleotides matching TRBD1. V trimming: 4 bases; J trimming: 7 bases; junction bases outside the gene matches: 8. From germline, CDR1 is SGHTA and CDR2 FQGNSA. The CDR3 spans 16 residues. CDR3 loop: CASSSYSGTGGEKLFF. For the CDR3, the DNA is TGTGCCAGCAGCTCCTACTCCGGGACAGGGGGTGAAAAACTGTTTTTT.

The sample holds a few counts of this clonotype. The rearrangement joins TRBV20-1 to TRBJ1-2; maybe TRBD1 (6 bases). V lost 4 bases and J lost 2, with 14 bases in between. This CDR3 is 14 amino acids long. Germline V CDR1 and CDR2: DFQATT, SNEGSKA (reference sequence). The CDR3 nucleotides read TGCAGTGCTACCGTAACAGGGTTCAACTATGGCTACACCTTC. Its translation is CSATVTGFNYGYTF.

CDR3 loop: CASSPTLDNYGYTF. DNA of the CDR3: TGTGCCAGCAGCCCCACACTGGACAACTATGGCTACACCTTC. This chain joins TRBV7-2 and TRBJ1-2; unclear D gene. The V gene's germline CDR1 is SGHTA and CDR2 FQGNSA. The ends were cut back, 5 bases at V and 2 bases at J, with 12 bases in the middle. CDR3 length equals 14 residues.

Here the CDR3 reads CASSSGLGEQFF. CDR3 DNA sequence: TGTGCCAGCAGCTCCGGCTTGGGTGAGCAGTTCTTC. The rearrangement joins TRBV11-1 to TRBJ2-1; D not resolved. V shed 4 bases and J shed 9 bases, with 10 bases lying between them. Germline V lookup: CDR1 SGHAT, CDR2 FQDESV (reference sequence). This CDR3 spans 12 amino acids. Full variable domain (missing parts from reference TRBV11-1 and TRBJ2-1): EAEVAQSPRYKITEKSQAVAFWCDPISGHATLYWYRQILGQGPELLVQFQDESVVDDSQLPKDRFSAERLKGVDSTLKIQPAELGDSAMYLCASSSGLGEQFFGPGTRLTVL.

The V and J genes are TRBV29-1 and TRBJ2-5; weak D call: TRBD1 (6 bases). The DNA end is more similar to TRBJ2-7, so the J call may be wrong. Germline V gene data show CDR1 as SQVTM and CDR2 as ANQGSEA. The CDR3 is 13 residues long. The CDR3 loop reads CSVEGALRYEQYF. In DNA, the CDR3 is TGCAGCGTTGAGGGGGCCCTACGTTACGAGCAGTACTTC.

This chain uses TRBV6-2 or TRBV6-3 with TRBJ2-7, with 7 bases that match TRBD1. Germline trimming cut 4 bases from V and 1 base from J; bases unmatched to any gene: 10. Per the germline V gene, CDR1 is MNHEY and CDR2 is SVGEGT. There are 16 residues in the CDR3. The CDR3, as DNA: TGTGCCAGCAGTTCCGAGAGACAGGGCTTATCCTACGAGCAGTACTTC. It codes for CASSSERQGLSYEQYF.

On this clonotype: A much more abundant neighbour one base away suggests this may be a read error. The rearrangement uses TRBV6-5 and TRBJ2-7, with D possibly TRBD2 on 6 matching bases. Trimming cost V 10 bases and J 2 bases, with 12 bases left between them. The length of the CDR3 is 12 residues. Germline V gene data show CDR1 as MNHEY and CDR2 as SVGAGI. As DNA, the CDR3 is TGTGCCAACGGGAGAACAACCTACGAGCAGTACTTC. Translation: CANGRTTYEQYF.

The V call is TRBV20-1, the J call TRBJ2-7; 7 bases align to TRBD1. This CDR3 contains 13 residues. Germline values: CDR1 DFQATT, CDR2 SNEGSKA (reference sequence). The ends lost 3 bases at V and 3 bases at J; junction bases unmatched: 5. The chain's CDR3 is CSASTGQVYEQYF. DNA of the CDR3: TGCAGTGCTAGTACAGGACAGGTCTACGAGCAGTACTTC.

In this sample, this clonotype turned up a few times. DNA of the CDR3: TGTGCCAGCAGCTTAGTGACCTTTCAAGAGACCCAGTACTTC. Amino acids: CASSLVTFQETQYF. The V and J genes are TRBV7-2 and TRBJ2-5; D not resolved. CDR1 is SGHTA, CDR2 FQGNSA, per germline. V was clipped by 1 base and J by 2 bases, with 8 bases between them. The CDR3 spans 14 residues. The full variable domain, rest sourced from reference TRBV7-2 and TRBJ2-5, is GAGVSQSPSNKVTEKGKDVELRCDPISGHTALYWYRQSLGQGLEFLIYFQGNSAPDKSGLPSDRFSAERTGGSVSTLTIQRTQQEDSAVYLCASSLVTFQETQYFGPGTRLLVL.

The chain joins TRBV2 to TRBJ1-2; no firm D call. Between the trimmed V and J ends, which lost 3 bases and 7 bases, there was a span of 6 bases. CDR1 is SNHLY and CDR2 is FYNNEI in the germline V gene. The CDR3 covers 11 residues. DNA of the CDR3: TGTGCCAGCAGTGACGGACGTGGCTACACCTTC. Its protein product is CASSDGRGYTF. The complete variable domain, with remaining parts taken from reference TRBV2 and TRBJ1-2, reads EPEVTQTPSHQVTQMGQEVILRCVPISNHLYFYWYRQILGQKVEFLVSFYNNEISEKSEIFDDQFSVERPDGSNFTLKIRSTKLEDSAMYFCASSDGRGYTFGSGTRLTVV.

This clonotype was seen a single time. This chain joins TRBV20-1 and TRBJ2-4; weak D call: TRBD2 (6 bases). Germline CDR1 is DFQATT and CDR2 is SNEGSKA (reference sequence). The CDR3 is made up of 13 amino acids. V shed 5 bases and J shed 13 bases, with 21 bases lying between them. The CDR3 DNA sequence: TGCAGTGCTGCTGGGACTCGAACCTACAAGCAGTACTTC. The encoded protein is CSAAGTRTYKQYF.

As regards this clonotype: Relative to the germline gene, one junction end is altered; a read error may explain this. The V and J genes are TRBV7-9 and TRBJ2-1, with TRBD2 matching 9 bases. Germline lookup yields CDR1 SEHNR and CDR2 FQNEAQ (reference sequence). This CDR3 is 18 amino acids long. The CDR3 here is CASSLRLAGSSSYDEQFF. CDR3 nucleotides: TGTGCCAGCAGCTTACGGCTAGCGGGATCAAGTTCCTACGATGAGCAGTTCTTC.

This clonotype has a handful of counts. V usage is TRBV11-2 and J usage is TRBJ2-1; D possibly corresponds to TRBD2 (5 bases). This CDR3 region has 14 residues. Trimming removed 3 bases at V and 7 bases at J, with 13 bases between. CDR1 and CDR2 from the germline V gene are SGHAT and FQNNGV. CDR3: CASSFPFPGNEQFF. The CDR3 DNA reads as TGTGCCAGCAGCTTTCCCTTCCCGGGGAATGAGCAGTTCTTC.

CDR3 DNA: TGTGCCAGCAGCCCCCCTGTGGGCCTAAAAGATACGCAGTATTTT. Amino acids: CASSPPVGLKDTQYF. The chain carries TRBV7-2 and TRBJ2-3; D uncertain. V was clipped by 5 bases and J by 5 bases, with 17 bases between them. The germline V gene encodes CDR1 SGHTA and CDR2 FQGNSA. The CDR3 sequence is 15 residues long.

This chain links TRBV5-6 with TRBJ2-7; 7 bases are a match to TRBD2. This CDR3 comprises 12 residues. The V gene end was trimmed by 7 bases and the J gene end by 2 bases; junction bases not matched to a gene: 3. Germline V gene lookup returns CDR1 SGHDT and CDR2 YYEEEE. The CDR3 bases are TGTGCCAGCGGGAGGGAAACCTACGAGCAGTACTTC. As protein: CASGRETYEQYF.

This sequence joins TRBV27 and TRBJ2-6, with 9 bases that match TRBD1. J gave up 3 bases and V 5 bases, and 8 bases lay outside the gene matches. This CDR3 region has 17 residues. Germline assignment: CDR1 MNHEY and CDR2 SMNVEV (reference sequence). The CDR3 region has the DNA TGTGCCAGCAGTCCTAGACAGGGGGTAAATGGGGCCAACGTCCTGACTTTC. Translating gives CASSPRQGVNGANVLTF. The full variable domain, completed using reference TRBV27 and TRBJ2-6, is EAQVTQNPRYLITVTGKKLTVTCSQNMNHEYMSWYRQDPGLGLRQIYYSMNVEVTDKGDVPEGYKVSRKEKRNFPLILESPSPNQTSLYFCASSPRQGVNGANVLTFGAGSRLTVL.

A single count supports this clonotype. The CDR3 sequence is CASSLNPRTYEQYF. CDR3 coding DNA: TGTGCCAGCAGCCTAAATCCACGCACCTACGAGCAGTACTTC. The chain employs TRBV14 and TRBJ2-7; the D is unclear. This CDR3 contains 14 residues. CDR1 is SGHDN, CDR2 FVKESK, per germline. Trimming shortened V by 4 bases and J by 2 bases, and 12 bases separated the two germline ends.

This clonotype was observed a handful of times. The chain recombines TRBV7-2 with TRBJ2-4; 7 nucleotides align to TRBD1. Germline V gives CDR1 SGHTA, CDR2 FQGNSA. The trim removed 1 base at V and 1 base at J, leaving 1 base unmatched. The CDR3 extends over 15 amino acids. The CDR3, as DNA: TGTGCCAGCAGCTTAGACAGGGGTGCCAAAAACATTCAGTACTTC. It specifies CASSLDRGAKNIQYF.

About this clonotype itself: A read error may be the cause here, since a much bigger clone is one base away. The chain employs TRBV11-1 and TRBJ2-7; D not certain. CDR1 is SGHAT, CDR2 FQDESV, per germline (reference sequence). The V and J ends lost 2 bases and 2 bases respectively, with 7 bases between them. The CDR3 runs 13 residues. The CDR3 bases are TGTGCCAGCAGCTTACAGAGCACCTACGAGCAGTACTTC. The encoded protein is CASSLQSTYEQYF.

This clonotype occurred a few times. This chain connects TRBV7-2 to TRBJ2-1; the match to TRBD2 covers 11 bases. CDR1 is SGHTA and CDR2 is FQGNSA in the germline V gene. The junction had 11 bases not matched to a gene; V was cut back by 5 bases and J by 8 bases. This CDR3 is built from 16 residues. CDR3 sequence (DNA): TGTGCCAGCAGCAGTGTAGCGGGAGGGCCGGGTTATGAGCAGTTCTTC. This gives the protein CASSSVAGGPGYEQFF.

This clonotype was counted between two and nine times. The V call is TRBV18, the J call TRBJ2-5; D is unclear. The CDR3 runs 12 residues. The germline gives CDR1 KGHSH, CDR2 LQKENI. V was clipped by 6 bases and J by 5 bases, with 10 bases between them. CDR3 DNA: TGTGCCAGCTCTGACACGCAGGAGACCCAGTACTTC. As protein: CASSDTQETQYF.

This clonotype has only a few counts. The chain couples TRBV6-2 or TRBV6-3 to TRBJ1-5, with D tentatively TRBD1 (5 bases). The CDR3 extends over 15 amino acids. Germline loops: CDR1 MNHEY, CDR2 SVGEGT. The V gene lost 4 bases and the J gene lost 2 bases, with 12 bases spanning the gap. DNA of the CDR3: TGTGCCAGCAGTTTCGGGGGGTCGGGCAATCAGCCCCAGCATTTT. This gives the protein CASSFGGSGNQPQHF.

The rearrangement uses TRBV12-3 or TRBV12-4 and TRBJ1-1; possible D gene TRBD1, 5 bases. The length of the CDR3 is 14 residues. Trimming cost V 6 bases and J 10 bases, with 21 bases left between them. CDR3 loop: CASSGGYGPIGAFF. For the CDR3, the DNA is TGTGCCAGCAGCGGGGGATACGGCCCAATCGGAGCTTTCTTT.